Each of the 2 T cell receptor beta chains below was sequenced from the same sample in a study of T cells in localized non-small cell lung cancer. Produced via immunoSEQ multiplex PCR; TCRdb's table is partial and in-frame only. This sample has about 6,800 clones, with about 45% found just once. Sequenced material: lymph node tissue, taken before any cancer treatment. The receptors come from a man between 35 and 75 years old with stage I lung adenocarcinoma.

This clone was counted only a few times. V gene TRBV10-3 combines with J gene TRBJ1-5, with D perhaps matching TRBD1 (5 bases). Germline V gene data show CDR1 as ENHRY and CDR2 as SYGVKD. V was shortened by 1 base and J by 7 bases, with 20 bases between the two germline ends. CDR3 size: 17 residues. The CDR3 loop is CAISEFGDSLSGQPQHF. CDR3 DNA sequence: TGTGCCATCAGTGAGTTTGGTGACAGCCTCTCCGGGCAGCCCCAGCATTTT.

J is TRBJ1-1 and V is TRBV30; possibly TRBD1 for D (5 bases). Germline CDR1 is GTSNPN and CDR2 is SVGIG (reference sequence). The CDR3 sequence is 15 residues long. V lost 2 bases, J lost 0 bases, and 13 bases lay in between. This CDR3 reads CAWSTSDILNTEAFF. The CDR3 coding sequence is TGTGCCTGGAGTACCTCGGACATACTGAACACTGAAGCTTTCTTT. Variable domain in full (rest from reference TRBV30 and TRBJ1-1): SQTIHQWPATLVQPVGSPLSLECTVEGTSNPNLYWYRQAAGRGLQLLFYSVGIGQISSEVPQNLSASRPQDRQFILSSKKLLLSDSGFYLCAWSTSDILNTEAFFGQGTRLTVV.